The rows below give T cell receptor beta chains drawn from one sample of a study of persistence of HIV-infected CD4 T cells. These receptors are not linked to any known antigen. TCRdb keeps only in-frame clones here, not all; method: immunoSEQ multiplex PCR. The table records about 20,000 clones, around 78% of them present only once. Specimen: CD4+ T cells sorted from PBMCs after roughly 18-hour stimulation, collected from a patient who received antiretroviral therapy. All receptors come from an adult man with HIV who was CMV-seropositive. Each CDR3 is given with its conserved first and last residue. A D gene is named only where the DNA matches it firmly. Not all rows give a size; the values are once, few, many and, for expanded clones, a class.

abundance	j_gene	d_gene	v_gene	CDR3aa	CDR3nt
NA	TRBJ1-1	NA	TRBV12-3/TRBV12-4	CASRTVGTEAFF	TGTGCCAGCAGGACGGTGGGCACTGAAGCTTTCTTT
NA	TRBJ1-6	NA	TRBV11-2	CASSFLKGQDNSPLHF	TGTGCCAGCAGCTTCCTTAAAGGACAAGATAATTCACCCCTCCACTTT
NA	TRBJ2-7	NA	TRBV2	CASEAALYEQYF	TGTGCCAGCGAAGCCGCTTTGTACGAGCAGTACTTC
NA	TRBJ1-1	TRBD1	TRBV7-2	CASSLFGDRVNTEAFF	TGTGCCAGCAGCTTATTTGGGGACAGGGTGAACACTGAAGCTTTCTTT
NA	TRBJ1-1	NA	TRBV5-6	CASSLNTEAFF	TGTGCCAGCAGCTTGAACACTGAAGCTTTCTTT
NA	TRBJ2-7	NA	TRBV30	CAWTRGYQSYEQYF	TGTGCCTGGACAAGGGGGTACCAATCCTACGAGCAGTACTTC
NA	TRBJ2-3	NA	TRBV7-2	CASSLNRAPGADTQYF	TGTGCCAGCAGCCTCAACCGGGCCCCCGGCGCAGATACGCAGTATTTT
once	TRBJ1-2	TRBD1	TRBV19	CASKGEDRGNGYTF	TGTGCCAGTAAAGGGGAAGACAGGGGAAATGGCTACACCTTC
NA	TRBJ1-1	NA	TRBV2	CASSRLTEAFF	TGTGCCAGCAGCCGGTTGACTGAAGCTTTCTTT
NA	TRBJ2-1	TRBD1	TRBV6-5	CASIRDRGNNEQFF	TGTGCCAGCATTAGGGACAGGGGAAACAATGAGCAGTTCTTC
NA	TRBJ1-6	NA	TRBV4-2	CASSPGVDGIKSPLHF	TGTGCCAGCAGCCCCGGGGTTGACGGAATCAAATCACCCCTCCACTTT
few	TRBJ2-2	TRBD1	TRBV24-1	CATSDSGQVRGDTGELFF	TGTGCCACCAGTGATTCTGGACAGGTCCGGGGTGACACCGGGGAGCTGTTTTTT
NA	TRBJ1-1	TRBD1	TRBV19	CASANRGRVANTEAFF	TGTGCCAGCGCGAACAGGGGGCGAGTAGCGAACACTGAAGCTTTCTTT
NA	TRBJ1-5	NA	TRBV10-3	CAISESTRGAGQPQHF	TGTGCCATCAGTGAGTCGACTCGGGGGGCTGGTCAGCCCCAGCATTTT
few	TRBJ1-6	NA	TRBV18	CASSPPFGGSSSPLHF	TGTGCCAGCTCACCACCGTTCGGGGGATCGAGTTCACCCCTCCACTTT